This T cell receptor beta chain was observed in a study of blood T cell repertoires in COVID-19. Study information: The United States, Italy and Spain were the sources of the acute and convalescent COVID-19 samples.

Cohorts were determined from participant-reported clinical history. With V trimmed by 2 bases and J by 2 bases, 5 bases remained unmatched. The CDR3 consists of 16 residues. Germline CDR1 and CDR2: MGHRA and YSYEKL. Study processing details: Scientists estimated how many nucleated cells there were by amplifying reference gene primers. Assay: immunoSEQ multiplex PCR; the TCRdb copy retains only in-frame clones and omits some. That table is the source of V, J and clone size, and D and trimming were worked out from the DNA. The table shows about 410,000 clones, with about 92% occurring only once. This receptor was identified in a man younger than 35 who had recovered from COVID-19. The J gene is TRBJ2-7, the V gene TRBV4-1; 11 nucleotides agree with TRBD2. Sequenced material: PBMCs or T cells enriched from blood (not recorded which). The DNA for the CDR3 is TGCGCCAGCAGCCAACTAGCGGGGGGCCCCCCCTACGAGCAGTACTTC. This encodes CASSQLAGGPPYEQYF.